This TCR beta chain was observed in a study of beta chain features in type 1 diabetes. CDR1 and CDR2 from the germline V gene are SGHTS and YDEGEE. This CDR3 region has 15 residues. V lost 3 bases, J lost 1 base, and 13 bases lay in between. A word on this clone: No antigen is known for it.

Study conclusions and caveats: Significant though moderate, a shortening of TCRB CDR3s appeared in all four CD4+ subsets of Type 1 diabetes patients.

The authors reverse transcribed all of the isolated RNA, so sequencing captured expressed TCRB transcripts. Assay used: immunoSEQ multiplex PCR; TCRdb lists only in-frame clones, some missing. The sample records about 660,000 clones, more than 12% being singletons. The source material was naive CD4+ T cells from blood. The chain uses TRBV5-8 and TRBJ2-5; D is possibly TRBD1 or TRBD2 (5 bases each). The receptor was isolated from a man between 18 and 35 years old with type 1 diabetes. DNA of the CDR3: TGTGCCAGCAGCTGGCCCCGGGGCAGCCAAGAGACCCAGTACTTC. It is translated as CASSWPRGSQETQYF.